This paragraph reports one T cell receptor beta chain. Primers included in the PCR were 60 Vbeta and 13 Jbeta primers. Libraries were prepared by immunoSEQ multiplex PCR; TCRdb keeps only in-frame clonotypes and omits some of them. The table has about 150,000 clones, 81% seen once. These data come from a study of cytomegalovirus exposure and HLA in healthy donors. Whole-study context: Early on, a data release was issued that held roughly 80 million unique TCRs from HLA-typed donors.

This receptor was taken from a man aged 50 to 60 in good health and CMV-seropositive. The sequenced sample was PBMCs.

The CDR3 sequence is CASSYTGGGGYTF. The CDR3 region has the DNA TGTGCCAGCAGCTATACAGGGGGCGGAGGCTACACCTTC. The gene calls are TRBV6-6 and TRBJ1-2, with 9 bases matching TRBD1. The germline CDR1 and CDR2 sequences are MNHNY and SVGAGI (reference sequence). The CDR3 sequence is 13 residues long. With V trimmed by 6 bases and J by 8 bases, 7 bases remained unmatched.